The present T cell receptor beta chain was sequenced within a study of metastatic and nonmetastatic thyroid tumors. Broader study findings: Reports indicated that malignant thyroid tumors showed significantly higher TCR beta diversity than benign nodules did, in blood and tumor.

Nobody among the patients had been given any treatment before thyroid surgery. Per the authors' pipeline: Variation in CDR3 across clinicopathological groups served as the basis for constructing a distant-metastasis classifier in papillary thyroid cancer. TCRdb reanalyzed the PCR reads with MiXCR. The authors' filters were not applied to this entry. The sample lists roughly 40,000 clones, about 16% seen once, with 3.5% to 4% in the top ten. This clone was counted a few times. Its target is not known. Sequenced: blood. The sequence came from a female donor with papillary thyroid cancer or a benign thyroid nodule (not recorded which). Some clones in this sample may be carry-over from other donors' samples.

The CDR3 bases are TGTGCCAGCAGTTGTTCCGGGACAGGGGACTCCTACAATGAGCAGTTCTTC. Residues: CASSCSGTGDSYNEQFF. This chain links TRBV6-5 with TRBJ2-1; 10 nucleotides align to TRBD1. V lost 4 bases to trimming and J lost 0 bases; unmatched junction nucleotides: 6. This CDR3 spans 17 amino acids. Germline CDR1 is MNHEY and CDR2 is SVGAGI.